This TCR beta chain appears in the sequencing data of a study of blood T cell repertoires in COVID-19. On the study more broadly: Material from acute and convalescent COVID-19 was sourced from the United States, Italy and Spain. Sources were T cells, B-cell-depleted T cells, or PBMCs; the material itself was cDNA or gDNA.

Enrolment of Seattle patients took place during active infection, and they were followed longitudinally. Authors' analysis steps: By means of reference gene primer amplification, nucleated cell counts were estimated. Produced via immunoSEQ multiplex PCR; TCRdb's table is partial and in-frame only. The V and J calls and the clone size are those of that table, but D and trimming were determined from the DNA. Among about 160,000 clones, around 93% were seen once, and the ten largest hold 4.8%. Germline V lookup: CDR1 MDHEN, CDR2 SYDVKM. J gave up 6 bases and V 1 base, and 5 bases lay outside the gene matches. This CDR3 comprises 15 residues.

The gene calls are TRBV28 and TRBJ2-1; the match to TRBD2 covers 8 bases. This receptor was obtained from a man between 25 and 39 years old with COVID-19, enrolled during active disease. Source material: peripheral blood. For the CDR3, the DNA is TGTGCCAGCAGTTTATTAGCGGGAATAGTCAATGAGCAGTTCTTC. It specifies CASSLLAGIVNEQFF.